The T cell receptor beta chain described here comes from a study of shared clonotypes between healthy human individuals. Profiling relied on immunoSEQ multiplex PCR, and the TCRdb table lists in-frame clones only, not all of them. The table has some 2,500,000 clones, around 93% seen once. The CDR3 is 13 amino acids. Germline CDR1 SGHNT, CDR2 YENEEA. The germline V and J ends were trimmed by 0 bases and 5 bases, with 8 bases remaining between them. The chain combines TRBV11-3 with TRBJ2-7; no firm D call. The TCR originated in a man younger than 35 in good health. Some clones in this sample may be carry-over from other donors' samples. The specimen was naive CD4+ T cells from PBMCs. Stated subset: CD45RA+ positively selected. The CDR3 coding sequence is TGTGCCAGCAGCTTAGAAACGGGTAACGAGCAGTACTTC. Residues: CASSLETGNEQYF.